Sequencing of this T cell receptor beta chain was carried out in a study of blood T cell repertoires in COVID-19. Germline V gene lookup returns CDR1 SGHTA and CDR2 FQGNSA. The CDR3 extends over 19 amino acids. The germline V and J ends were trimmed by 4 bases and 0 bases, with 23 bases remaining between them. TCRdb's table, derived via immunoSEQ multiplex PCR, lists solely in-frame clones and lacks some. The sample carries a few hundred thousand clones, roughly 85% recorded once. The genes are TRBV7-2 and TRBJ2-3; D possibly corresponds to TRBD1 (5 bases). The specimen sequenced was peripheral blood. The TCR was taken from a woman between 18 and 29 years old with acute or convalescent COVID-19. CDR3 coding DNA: TGTGCCAGCAGCTCCAACCTAGGGGATTGGAGTTTAAGCACAGATACGCAGTATTTT. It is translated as CASSSNLGDWSLSTDTQYF.